These T cell receptor beta chains were read from a single sample in a study of CD8+ T cells in alopecia areata. Generated by immunoSEQ multiplex PCR, the TCRdb table keeps only in-frame clones and is missing some. The sample shows hundreds of thousands of clones, roughly 63% of them seen only once. The sequencing used CD4+ T cells sorted from blood, collected at roughly week 53, from a patient treated with tofacitinib. These receptors were collected from a human donor with alopecia areata. Each CDR3 is given with its conserved first and last residue. A D gene is named only where the DNA matches it firmly.

>TRBV9|-
CASSVGWDTDTQYF
>TRBV6-5|-
CASSYGGGLPYEQYF
>TRBV2|-
CATMTDSTEAFF
>TRBV7-8|-
CASSLGLVQNYGYTF
>TRBV30|TRBD1
CACDRGKLFF
>TRBV10-3|-
CAISPPYNTGELFF
>TRBV14|-
CASSLVGGARTGELFF
>TRBV7-2|-
CASSTRTATGELFF
>TRBV27|-
CASRKGQGRYNEQFF
>TRBV29-1|-
CSVVAAYEQYF
>TRBV29-1|-
CSVLPDYNQPQHF
>TRBV4-1|-
CASSHTGVGYTF
>TRBV29-1|-
CSVAGQGHKNTEAFF
>TRBV5-1|-
CASRDARGTYGYTF
>TRBV30|-
CAWSRDPSGIQYF
>TRBV9|-
CASSVGFGEAFF
>TRBV25-1|-
CASSTHPVDVYGYTF
>TRBV18|TRBD1
CASSPLPTGANIQYF
>TRBV2|-
CASSQQETQYF
>TRBV30|TRBD1
CAWRMTGHSEQYF
>TRBV5-4|TRBD1
CASSTGGWGQAGNTIYF
>TRBV5-4|-
CASSLGSNTEAFF
>TRBV29-1|-
CSVYSSDTQYF
>TRBV5-1|TRBD1
CASSLGTDVYEQYF
>TRBV19|TRBD1
CASSRQGYGYTF
>TRBV27|-
CASSEYGNTEAFF
>TRBV15|-
CATSKNGGNGYTF
>TRBV30|-
CAWRKNYGYTF
>TRBV30|-
CAWSVGRLNSPLHF
>TRBV29-1|-
CSVILRGGGYEQYF
>TRBV15|-
CATSRDSGEAFF
>TRBV7-9|-
CASRPGVSMNTEAFF
>TRBV7-9|-
CASSLAGALGETQYF
>TRBV7-9|TRBD2
CASSLDPGGNYEQYF
>TRBV5-6|TRBD1
CASSPGQGGLFF
>TRBV30|-
CAWSVPGQPQHF
>TRBV11-2|-
CASSPGTSTMGTQYF
>TRBV30|-
CAWSVGGLLRGGYTF
>TRBV9|TRBD2
CASSVDPAGGADTQYF
>TRBV6-5|-
CASSVGGPYGYTF
>TRBV7-2|-
CASSPFQETQYF
>TRBV30|-
CAWKNRVNLVNTEAFF
>TRBV6-6|-
CASTGSYDSPLHF
>TRBV5-6|-
CASSLVPQETQYF
>TRBV30|-
CAWSVISGLNGQYF
>TRBV4-2|TRBD2
CASSYGTSGGVSTDTQYF
>TRBV6-5|-
CASSYSVQGSYYEQYF
>TRBV2|-
CASRPAPANYGYTF
>TRBV19|TRBD2
CASRRDPGPGGYEQYF
>TRBV5-1|-
CASSRSWHGYTF
>TRBV5-4|-
CASSTKRITDTQYF
>TRBV29-1|-
CSGAAGVLYNEQFF